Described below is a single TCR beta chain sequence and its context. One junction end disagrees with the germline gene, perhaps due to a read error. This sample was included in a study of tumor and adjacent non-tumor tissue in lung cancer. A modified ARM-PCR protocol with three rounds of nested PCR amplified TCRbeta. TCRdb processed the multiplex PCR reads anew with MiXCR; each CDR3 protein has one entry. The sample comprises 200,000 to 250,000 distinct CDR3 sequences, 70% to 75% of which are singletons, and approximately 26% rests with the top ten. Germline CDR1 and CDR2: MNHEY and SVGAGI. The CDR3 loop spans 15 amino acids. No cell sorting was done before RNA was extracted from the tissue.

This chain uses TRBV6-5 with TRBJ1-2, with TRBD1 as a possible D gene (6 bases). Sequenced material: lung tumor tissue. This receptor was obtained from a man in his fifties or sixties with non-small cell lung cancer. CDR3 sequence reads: CASSKEGGLNYGYTF. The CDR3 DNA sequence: TGCGCCAGCAGTAAAGAGGGGGGGCTCAACTATGGCTACACCTTC.